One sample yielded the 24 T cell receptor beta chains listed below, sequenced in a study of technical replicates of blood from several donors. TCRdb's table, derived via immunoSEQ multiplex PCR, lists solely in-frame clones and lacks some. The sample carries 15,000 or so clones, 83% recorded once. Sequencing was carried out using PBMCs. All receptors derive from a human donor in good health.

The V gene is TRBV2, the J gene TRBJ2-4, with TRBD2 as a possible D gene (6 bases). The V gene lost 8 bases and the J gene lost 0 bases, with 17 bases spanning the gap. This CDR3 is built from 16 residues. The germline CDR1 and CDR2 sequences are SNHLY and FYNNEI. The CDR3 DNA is TGTGCCAGCTTGGGGGGAGAGGGGCTAGCCAAAAACATTCAGTACTTC. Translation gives CASLGGEGLAKNIQYF.

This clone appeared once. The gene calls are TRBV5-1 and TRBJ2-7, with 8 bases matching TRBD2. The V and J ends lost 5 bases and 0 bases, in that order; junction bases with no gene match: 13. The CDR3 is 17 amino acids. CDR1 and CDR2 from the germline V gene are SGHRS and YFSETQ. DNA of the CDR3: TGCGCCAGCAGACTCGGGGTACTAGCGGAGGTCTCCTACGAGCAGTACTTC. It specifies CASRLGVLAEVSYEQYF.

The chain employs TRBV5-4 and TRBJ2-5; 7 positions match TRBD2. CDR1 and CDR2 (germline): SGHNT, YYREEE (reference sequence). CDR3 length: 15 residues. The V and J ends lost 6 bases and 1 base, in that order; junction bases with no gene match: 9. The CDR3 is CASTRGGDLQETQYF. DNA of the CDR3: TGTGCCAGCACCCGGGGAGGGGACCTCCAAGAGACCCAGTACTTC.

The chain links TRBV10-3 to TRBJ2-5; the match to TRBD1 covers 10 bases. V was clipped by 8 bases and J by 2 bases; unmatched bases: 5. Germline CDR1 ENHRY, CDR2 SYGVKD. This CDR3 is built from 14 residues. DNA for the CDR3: TGTGCCATCGGGACAGGGGTAGTTCAAGAGACCCAGTACTTC. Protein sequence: CAIGTGVVQETQYF.

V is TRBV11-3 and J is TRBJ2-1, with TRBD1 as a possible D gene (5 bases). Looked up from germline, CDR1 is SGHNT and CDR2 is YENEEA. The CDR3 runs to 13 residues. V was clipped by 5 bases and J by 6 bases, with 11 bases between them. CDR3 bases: TGTGCCAGCAGCCCAGGGATCCCCAATGAGCAGTTCTTC. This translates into CASSPGIPNEQFF.

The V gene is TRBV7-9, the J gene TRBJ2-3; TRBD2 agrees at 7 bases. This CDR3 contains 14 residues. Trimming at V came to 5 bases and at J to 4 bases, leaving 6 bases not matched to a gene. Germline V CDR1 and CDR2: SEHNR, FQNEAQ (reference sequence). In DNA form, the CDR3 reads TGTGCCAGCAGCCTCGGACTAGGATCAGATACGCAGTATTTT. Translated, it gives CASSLGLGSDTQYF.

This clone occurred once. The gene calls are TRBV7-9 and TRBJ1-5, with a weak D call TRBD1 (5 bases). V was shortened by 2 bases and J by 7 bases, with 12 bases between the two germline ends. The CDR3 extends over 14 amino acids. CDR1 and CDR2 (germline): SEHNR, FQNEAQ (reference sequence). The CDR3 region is CASSLRARAQPQHF. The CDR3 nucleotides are TGTGCCAGCAGCTTAAGGGCCAGGGCGCAGCCCCAGCATTTT. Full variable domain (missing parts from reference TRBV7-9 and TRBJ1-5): DTGVSQNPRHKITKRGQNVTFRCDPISEHNRLYWYRQTLGQGPEFLTYFQNEAQLEKSRLLSDRFSAERPKGSFSTLEIQRTEQGDSAMYLCASSLRARAQPQHFGDGTRLSIL.

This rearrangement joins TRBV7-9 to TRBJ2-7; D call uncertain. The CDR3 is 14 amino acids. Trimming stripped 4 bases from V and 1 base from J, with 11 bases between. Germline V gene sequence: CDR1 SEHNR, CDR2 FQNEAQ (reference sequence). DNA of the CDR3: TGTGCCAGCAGCTCCCGGTCCGCGTCCTACGAGCAGTACTTC. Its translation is CASSSRSASYEQYF. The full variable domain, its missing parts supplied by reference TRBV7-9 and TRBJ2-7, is DTGVSQNPRHKITKRGQNVTFRCDPISEHNRLYWYRQTLGQGPEFLTYFQNEAQLEKSRLLSDRFSAERPKGSFSTLEIQRTEQGDSAMYLCASSSRSASYEQYFGPGTRLTVT.

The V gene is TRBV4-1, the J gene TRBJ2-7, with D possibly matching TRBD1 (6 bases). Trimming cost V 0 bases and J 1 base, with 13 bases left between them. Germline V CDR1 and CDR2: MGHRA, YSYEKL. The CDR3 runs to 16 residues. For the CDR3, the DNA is TGCGCCAGCAGCCAAGATGAGGGGGTTGGATCCTACGAGCAGTACTTC. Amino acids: CASSQDEGVGSYEQYF.

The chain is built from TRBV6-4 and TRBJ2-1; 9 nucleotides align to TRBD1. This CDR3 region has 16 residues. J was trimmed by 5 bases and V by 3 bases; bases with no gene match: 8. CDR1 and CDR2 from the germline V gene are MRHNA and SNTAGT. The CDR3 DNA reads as TGTGCCAGCAGTGAACCGGGACAGGGTCCACACAATGAGCAGTTCTTC. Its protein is CASSEPGQGPHNEQFF.

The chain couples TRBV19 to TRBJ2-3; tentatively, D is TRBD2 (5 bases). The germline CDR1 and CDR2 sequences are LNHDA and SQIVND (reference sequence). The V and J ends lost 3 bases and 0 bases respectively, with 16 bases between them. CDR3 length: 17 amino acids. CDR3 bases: TGTGCCAGTAGTATTTCGAGCGGAACCATTAGCACAGATACGCAGTATTTT. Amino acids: CASSISSGTISTDTQYF.

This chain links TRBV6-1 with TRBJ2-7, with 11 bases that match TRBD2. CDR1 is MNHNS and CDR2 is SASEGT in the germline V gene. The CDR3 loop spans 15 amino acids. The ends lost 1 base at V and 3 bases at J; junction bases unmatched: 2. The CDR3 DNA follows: TGTGCCAGCAGTGAAGACACTAGCGGGAGCTACGAGCAGTACTTC. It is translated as CASSEDTSGSYEQYF.

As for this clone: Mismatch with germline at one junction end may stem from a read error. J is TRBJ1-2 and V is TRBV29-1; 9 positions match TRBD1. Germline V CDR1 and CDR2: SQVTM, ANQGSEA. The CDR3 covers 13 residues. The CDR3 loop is CSVTGGSDYGYTF. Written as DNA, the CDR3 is TGCAGCGTTACAGGGGGCTCGGACTACGGCTACACCTTC.

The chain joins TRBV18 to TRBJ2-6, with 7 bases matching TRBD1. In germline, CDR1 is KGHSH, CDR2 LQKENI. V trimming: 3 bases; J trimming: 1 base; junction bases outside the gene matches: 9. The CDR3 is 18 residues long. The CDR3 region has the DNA TGTGCCAGCTCACCGACTGCAGCAGGGGGATCTGGGGCCAACGTCCTGACTTTC. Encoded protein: CASSPTAAGGSGANVLTF.

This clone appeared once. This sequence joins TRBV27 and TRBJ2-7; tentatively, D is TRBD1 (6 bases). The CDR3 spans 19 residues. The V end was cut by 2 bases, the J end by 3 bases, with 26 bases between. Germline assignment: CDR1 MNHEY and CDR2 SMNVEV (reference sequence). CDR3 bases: TGTGCCAGCAGTTTAGCCCTAAGAGACACAGGTTTGGGACACTACGAGCAGTACTTC. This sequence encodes CASSLALRDTGLGHYEQYF.

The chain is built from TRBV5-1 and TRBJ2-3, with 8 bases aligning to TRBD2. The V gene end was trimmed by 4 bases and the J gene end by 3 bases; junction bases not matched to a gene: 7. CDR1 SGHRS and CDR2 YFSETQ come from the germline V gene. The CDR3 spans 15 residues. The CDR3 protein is CASSPIAGRTDTQYF. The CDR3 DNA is TGCGCCAGCAGCCCCATAGCGGGAAGGACAGATACGCAGTATTTT.

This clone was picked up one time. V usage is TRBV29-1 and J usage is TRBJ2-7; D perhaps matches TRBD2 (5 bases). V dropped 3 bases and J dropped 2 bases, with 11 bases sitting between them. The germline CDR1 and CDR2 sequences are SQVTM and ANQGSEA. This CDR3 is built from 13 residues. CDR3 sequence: CSVELASPYEQYF. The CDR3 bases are TGCAGCGTTGAGCTAGCCTCCCCCTACGAGCAGTACTTC.

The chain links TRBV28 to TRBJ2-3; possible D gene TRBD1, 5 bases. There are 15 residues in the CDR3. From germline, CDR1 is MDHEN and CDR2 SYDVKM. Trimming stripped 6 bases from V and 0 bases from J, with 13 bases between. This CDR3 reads CASSALRESTDTQYF. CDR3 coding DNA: TGTGCCAGCAGCGCGCTCAGGGAAAGCACAGATACGCAGTATTTT.

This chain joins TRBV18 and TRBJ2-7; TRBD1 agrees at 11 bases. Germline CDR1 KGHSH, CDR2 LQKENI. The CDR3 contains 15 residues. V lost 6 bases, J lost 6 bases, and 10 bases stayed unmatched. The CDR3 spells CASSQDPGQGGEQYF. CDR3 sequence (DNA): TGTGCCAGCTCTCAAGACCCGGGACAGGGGGGCGAGCAGTACTTC.

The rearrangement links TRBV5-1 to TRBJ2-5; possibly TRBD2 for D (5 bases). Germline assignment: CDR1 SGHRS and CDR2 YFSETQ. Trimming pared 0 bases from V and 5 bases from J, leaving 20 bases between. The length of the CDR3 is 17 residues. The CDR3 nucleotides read TGCGCCAGCAGCTTGGGATTTGGCGAGGGCTACGTCGAGACCCAGTACTTC. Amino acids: CASSLGFGEGYVETQYF.

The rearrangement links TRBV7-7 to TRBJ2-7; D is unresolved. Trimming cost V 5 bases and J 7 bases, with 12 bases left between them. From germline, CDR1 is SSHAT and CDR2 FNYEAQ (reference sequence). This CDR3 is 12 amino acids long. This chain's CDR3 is CASSVLGGEQYF. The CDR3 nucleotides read TGTGCCAGCAGCGTGCTAGGCGGAGAGCAGTACTTC.

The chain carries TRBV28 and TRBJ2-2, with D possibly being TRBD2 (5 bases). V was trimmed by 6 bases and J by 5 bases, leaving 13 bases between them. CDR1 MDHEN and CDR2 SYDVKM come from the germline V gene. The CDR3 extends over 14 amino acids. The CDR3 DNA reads TGTGCCAGCAGACCGGGATTAAGTACCGGGGAGCTGTTTTTT. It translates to CASRPGLSTGELFF.

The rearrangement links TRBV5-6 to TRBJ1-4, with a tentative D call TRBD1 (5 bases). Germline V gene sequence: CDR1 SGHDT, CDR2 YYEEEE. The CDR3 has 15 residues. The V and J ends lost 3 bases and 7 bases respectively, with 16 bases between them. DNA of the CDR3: TGTGCCAGCAGCTCCGCTGGGGAAAGGGGTGAAAAACTGTTTTTT. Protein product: CASSSAGERGEKLFF.

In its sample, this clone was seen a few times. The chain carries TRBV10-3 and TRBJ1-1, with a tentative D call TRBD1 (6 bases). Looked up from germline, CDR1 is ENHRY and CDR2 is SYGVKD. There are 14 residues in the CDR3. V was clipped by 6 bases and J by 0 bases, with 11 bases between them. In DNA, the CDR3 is TGTGCCATCAGGACGGACAGCATGAACACTGAAGCTTTCTTT. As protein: CAIRTDSMNTEAFF.